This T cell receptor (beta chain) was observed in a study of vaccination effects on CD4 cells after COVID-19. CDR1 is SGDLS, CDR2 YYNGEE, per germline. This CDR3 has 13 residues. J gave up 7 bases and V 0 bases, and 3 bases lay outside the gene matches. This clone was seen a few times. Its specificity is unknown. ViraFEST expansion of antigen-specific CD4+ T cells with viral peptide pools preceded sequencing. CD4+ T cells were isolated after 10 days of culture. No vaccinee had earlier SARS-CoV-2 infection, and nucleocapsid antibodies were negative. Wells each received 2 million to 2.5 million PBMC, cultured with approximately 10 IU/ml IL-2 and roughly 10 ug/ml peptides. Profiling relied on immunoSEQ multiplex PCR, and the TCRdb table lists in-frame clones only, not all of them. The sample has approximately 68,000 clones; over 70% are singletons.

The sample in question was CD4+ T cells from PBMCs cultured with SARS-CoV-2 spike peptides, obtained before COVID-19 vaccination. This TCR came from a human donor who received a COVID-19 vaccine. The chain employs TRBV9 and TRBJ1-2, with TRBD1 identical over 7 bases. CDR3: CASSVGGGPGYTF. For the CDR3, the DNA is TGTGCCAGCAGCGTAGGAGGGGGCCCTGGCTACACCTTC.